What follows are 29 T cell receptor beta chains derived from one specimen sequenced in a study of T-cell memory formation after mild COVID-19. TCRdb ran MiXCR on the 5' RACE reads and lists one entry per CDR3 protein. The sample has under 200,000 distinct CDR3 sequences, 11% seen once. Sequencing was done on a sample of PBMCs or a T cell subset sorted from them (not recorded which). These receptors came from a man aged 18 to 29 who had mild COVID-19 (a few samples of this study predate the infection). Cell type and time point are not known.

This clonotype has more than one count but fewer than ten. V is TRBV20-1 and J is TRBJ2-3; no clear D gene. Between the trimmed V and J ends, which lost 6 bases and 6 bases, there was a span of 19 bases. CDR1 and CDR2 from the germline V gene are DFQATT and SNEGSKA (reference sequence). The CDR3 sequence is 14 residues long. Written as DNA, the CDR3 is TGCAGTGCGCGTAAGGATCTTGCGTCGGATACGCAGTATTTT. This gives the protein CSARKDLASDTQYF.

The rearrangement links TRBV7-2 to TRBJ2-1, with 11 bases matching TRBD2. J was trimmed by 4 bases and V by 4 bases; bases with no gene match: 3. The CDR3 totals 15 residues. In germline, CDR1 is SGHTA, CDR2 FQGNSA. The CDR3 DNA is TGTGCCAGCAGCTCGACTAGCGGGGTTTACAATGAGCAGTTCTTC. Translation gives CASSSTSGVYNEQFF.

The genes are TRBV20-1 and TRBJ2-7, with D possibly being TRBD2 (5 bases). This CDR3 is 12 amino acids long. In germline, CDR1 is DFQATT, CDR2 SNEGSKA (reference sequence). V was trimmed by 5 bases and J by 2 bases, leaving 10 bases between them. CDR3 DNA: TGCAGTGCTGGACGAGCGGCCTACGAGCAGTACTTC. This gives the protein CSAGRAAYEQYF.

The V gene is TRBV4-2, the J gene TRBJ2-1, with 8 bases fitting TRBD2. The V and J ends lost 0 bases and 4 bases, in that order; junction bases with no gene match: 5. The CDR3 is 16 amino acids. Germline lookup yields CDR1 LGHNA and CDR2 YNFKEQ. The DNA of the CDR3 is TGTGCCAGCAGCCAAGAAGGAGTAGCGGGGTACAATGAGCAGTTCTTC. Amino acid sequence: CASSQEGVAGYNEQFF.

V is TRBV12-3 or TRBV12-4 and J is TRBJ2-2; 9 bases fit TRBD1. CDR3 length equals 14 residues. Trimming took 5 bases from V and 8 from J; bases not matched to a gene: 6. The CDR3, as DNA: TGTGCCAGCAGTACGGGACAGGGAATAGGGGAGCTGTTTTTT. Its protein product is CASSTGQGIGELFF.

CDR3 loop: CASSLSSRNQPQHF. Here the CDR3 DNA reads TGTGCCAGCAGTTTATCCAGTCGCAATCAGCCCCAGCATTTT. The chain carries TRBV12-3 or TRBV12-4 and TRBJ1-5; D not resolved. Trimming removed 2 bases from V and 2 bases from J, with 7 bases in between. CDR3 length: 14 residues.

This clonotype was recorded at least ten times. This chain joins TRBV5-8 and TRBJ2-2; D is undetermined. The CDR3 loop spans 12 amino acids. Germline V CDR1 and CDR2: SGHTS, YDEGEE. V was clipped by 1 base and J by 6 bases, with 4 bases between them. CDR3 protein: CASSLLAGELFF. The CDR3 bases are TGTGCCAGCAGCTTGTTAGCCGGGGAGCTGTTTTTT.

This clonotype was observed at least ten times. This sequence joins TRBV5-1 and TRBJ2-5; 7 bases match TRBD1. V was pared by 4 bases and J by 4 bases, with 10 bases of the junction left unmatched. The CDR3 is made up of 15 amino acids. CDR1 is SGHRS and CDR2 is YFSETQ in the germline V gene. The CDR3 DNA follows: TGCGCCAGCAGCGGCCCGACAGGGCCCCGAGAGACCCAGTACTTC. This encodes CASSGPTGPRETQYF.

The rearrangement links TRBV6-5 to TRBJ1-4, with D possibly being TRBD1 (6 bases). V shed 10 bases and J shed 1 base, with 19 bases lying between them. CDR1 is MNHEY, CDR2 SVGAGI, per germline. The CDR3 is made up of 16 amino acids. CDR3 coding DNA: TGTGCCACCAAACAGGGATCGGCGCGAACTAATGAAAAACTGTTTTTT. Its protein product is CATKQGSARTNEKLFF.

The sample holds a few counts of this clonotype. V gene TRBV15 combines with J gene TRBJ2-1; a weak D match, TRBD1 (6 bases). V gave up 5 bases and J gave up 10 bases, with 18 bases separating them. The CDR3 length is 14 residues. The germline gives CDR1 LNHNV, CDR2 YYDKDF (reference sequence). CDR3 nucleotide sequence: TGTGCCACCAGCGGGGGCCGGTTAGGGTTCGAGCAGTTCTTC. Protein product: CATSGGRLGFEQFF.

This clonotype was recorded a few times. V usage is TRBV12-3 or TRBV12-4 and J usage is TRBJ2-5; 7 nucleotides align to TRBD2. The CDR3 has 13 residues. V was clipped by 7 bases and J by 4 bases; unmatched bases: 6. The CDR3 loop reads CASTRLALETQYF. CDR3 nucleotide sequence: TGTGCCAGCACTAGACTAGCTTTAGAGACCCAGTACTTC.

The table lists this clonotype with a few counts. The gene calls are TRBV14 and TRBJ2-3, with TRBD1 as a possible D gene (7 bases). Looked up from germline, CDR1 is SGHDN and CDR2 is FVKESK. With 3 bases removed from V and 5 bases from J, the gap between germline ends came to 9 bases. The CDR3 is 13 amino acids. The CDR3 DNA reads TGTGCCAGCAGCCACCAGGGGGGAGATACGCAGTATTTT. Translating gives CASSHQGGDTQYF.

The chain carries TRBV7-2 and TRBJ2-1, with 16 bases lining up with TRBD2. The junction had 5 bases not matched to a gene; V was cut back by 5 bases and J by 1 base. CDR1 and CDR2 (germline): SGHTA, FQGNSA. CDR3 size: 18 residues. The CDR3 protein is CASSLGTSGGASYNEQFF. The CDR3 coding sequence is TGTGCCAGCAGCCTCGGGACTAGCGGGGGGGCGTCCTACAATGAGCAGTTCTTC.

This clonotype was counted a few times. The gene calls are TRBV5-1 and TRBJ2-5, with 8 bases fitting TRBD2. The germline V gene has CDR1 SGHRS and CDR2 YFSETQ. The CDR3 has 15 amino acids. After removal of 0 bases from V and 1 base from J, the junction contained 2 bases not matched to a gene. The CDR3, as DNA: TGCGCCAGCAGCTTGGCTGCGGGGGGCCAAGAGACCCAGTACTTC. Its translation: CASSLAAGGQETQYF. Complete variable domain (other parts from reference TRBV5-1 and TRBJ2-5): KAGVTQTPRYLIKTRGQQVTLSCSPISGHRSVSWYQQTPGQGLQFLFEYFSETQRNKGNFPGRFSGRQFSNSRSEMNVSTLELGDSALYLCASSLAAGGQETQYFGPGTRLLVL.

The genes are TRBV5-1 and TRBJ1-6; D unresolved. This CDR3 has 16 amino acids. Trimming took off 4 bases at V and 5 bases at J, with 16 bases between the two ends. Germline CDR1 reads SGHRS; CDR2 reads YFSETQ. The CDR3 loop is CASSVNRGKDNSPLHF. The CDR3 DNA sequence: TGCGCCAGCAGCGTCAATAGAGGGAAAGATAATTCACCCCTCCACTTT.

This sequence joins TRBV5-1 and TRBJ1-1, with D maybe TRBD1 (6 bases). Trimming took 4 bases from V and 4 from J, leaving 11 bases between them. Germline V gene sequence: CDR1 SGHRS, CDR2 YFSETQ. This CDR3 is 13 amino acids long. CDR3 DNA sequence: TGCGCCAGCAGCCCAGAAGGGGGCACTGAAGCTTTCTTT. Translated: CASSPEGGTEAFF. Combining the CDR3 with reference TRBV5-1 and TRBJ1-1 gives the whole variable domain KAGVTQTPRYLIKTRGQQVTLSCSPISGHRSVSWYQQTPGQGLQFLFEYFSETQRNKGNFPGRFSGRQFSNSRSEMNVSTLELGDSALYLCASSPEGGTEAFFGQGTRLTVV.

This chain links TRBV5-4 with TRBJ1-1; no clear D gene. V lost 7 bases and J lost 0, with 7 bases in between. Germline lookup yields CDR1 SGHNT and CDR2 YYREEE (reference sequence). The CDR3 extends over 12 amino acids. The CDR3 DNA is TGTGCCAGCGGACCGATGAACACTGAAGCTTTCTTT. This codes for CASGPMNTEAFF.

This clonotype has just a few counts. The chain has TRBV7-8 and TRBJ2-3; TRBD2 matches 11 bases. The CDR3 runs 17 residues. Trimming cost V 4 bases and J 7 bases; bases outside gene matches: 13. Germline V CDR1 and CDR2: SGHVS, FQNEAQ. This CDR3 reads CASSYGNLAGGKNTQYF. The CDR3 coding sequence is TGTGCCAGCAGCTACGGTAATCTAGCGGGGGGCAAAAATACGCAGTATTTT.

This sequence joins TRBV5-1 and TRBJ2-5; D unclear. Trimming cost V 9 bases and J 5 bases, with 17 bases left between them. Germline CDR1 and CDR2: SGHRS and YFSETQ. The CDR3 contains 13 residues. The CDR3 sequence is CATAGSEGETQYF. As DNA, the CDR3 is TGCGCCACCGCCGGGTCCGAAGGGGAGACCCAGTACTTC.

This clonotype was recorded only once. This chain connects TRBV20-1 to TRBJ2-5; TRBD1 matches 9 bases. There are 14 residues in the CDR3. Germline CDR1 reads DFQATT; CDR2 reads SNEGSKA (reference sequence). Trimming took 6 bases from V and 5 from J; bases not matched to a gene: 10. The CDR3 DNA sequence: TGCAGTGCAAAGATCACAGGGGGCGTTGAGACCCAGTACTTC. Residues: CSAKITGGVETQYF.

CDR3 protein: CASSLWQNQPQHF. In nucleotides, the CDR3 is TGTGCCAGCAGCTTGTGGCAGAATCAGCCCCAGCATTTT. This chain connects TRBV5-6 to TRBJ1-5, with D unresolved. CDR1 and CDR2 (germline): SGHDT, YYEEEE. V dropped 1 base and J dropped 4 bases, with 6 bases sitting between them. The CDR3 consists of 13 residues.

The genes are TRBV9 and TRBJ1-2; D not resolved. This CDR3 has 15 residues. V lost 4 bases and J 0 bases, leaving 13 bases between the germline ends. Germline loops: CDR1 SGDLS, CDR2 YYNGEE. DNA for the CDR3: TGTGCCAGCAGCATCTGGGCAGGCGCTAACTATGGCTACACCTTC. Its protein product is CASSIWAGANYGYTF.

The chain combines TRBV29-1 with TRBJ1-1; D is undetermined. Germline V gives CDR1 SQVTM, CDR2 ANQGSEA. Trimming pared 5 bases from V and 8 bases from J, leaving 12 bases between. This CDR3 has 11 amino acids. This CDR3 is CSVSSLVEAFF. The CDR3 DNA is TGCAGCGTTTCATCATTGGTCGAAGCTTTCTTT.

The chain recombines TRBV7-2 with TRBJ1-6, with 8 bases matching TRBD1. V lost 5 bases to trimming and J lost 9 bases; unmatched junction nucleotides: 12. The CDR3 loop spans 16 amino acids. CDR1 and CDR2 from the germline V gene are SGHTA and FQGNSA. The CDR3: CASSIERTGFGSPLHF. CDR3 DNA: TGTGCCAGCAGCATCGAGAGGACAGGGTTTGGTTCACCCCTCCACTTT.

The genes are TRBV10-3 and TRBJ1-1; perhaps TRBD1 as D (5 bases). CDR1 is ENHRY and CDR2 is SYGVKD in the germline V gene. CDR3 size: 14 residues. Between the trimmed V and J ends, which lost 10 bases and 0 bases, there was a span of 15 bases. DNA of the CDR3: TGTGCCACCAGCCCCGGGACCTTGAACACTGAAGCTTTCTTT. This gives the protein CATSPGTLNTEAFF.

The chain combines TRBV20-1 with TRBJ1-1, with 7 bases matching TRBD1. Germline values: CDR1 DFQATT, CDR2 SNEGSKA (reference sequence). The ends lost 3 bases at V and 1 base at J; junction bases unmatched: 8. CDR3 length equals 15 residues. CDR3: CSARDQGVGNTEAFF. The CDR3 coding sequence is TGCAGTGCTAGGGACCAGGGGGTCGGGAACACTGAAGCTTTCTTT.

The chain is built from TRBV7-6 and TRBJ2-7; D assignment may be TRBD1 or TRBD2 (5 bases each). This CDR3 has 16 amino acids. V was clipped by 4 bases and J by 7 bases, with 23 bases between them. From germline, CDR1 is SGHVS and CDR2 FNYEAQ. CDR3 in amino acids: CASSSADMVRPGEQYF. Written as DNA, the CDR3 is TGTGCCAGCAGCTCAGCGGACATGGTAAGGCCTGGGGAGCAGTACTTC.

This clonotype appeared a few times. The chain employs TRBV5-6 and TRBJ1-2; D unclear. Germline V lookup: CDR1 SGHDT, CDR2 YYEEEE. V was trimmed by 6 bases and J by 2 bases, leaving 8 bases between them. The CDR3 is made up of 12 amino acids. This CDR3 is CASKWANYGYTF. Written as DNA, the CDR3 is TGTGCCAGCAAGTGGGCAAACTATGGCTACACCTTC.

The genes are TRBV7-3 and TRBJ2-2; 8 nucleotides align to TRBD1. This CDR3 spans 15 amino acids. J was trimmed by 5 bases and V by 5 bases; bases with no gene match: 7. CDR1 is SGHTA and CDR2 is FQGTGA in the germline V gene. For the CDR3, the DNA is TGTGCCAGCAGCATCGACAGGGGACGGACCGGGGAGCTGTTTTTT. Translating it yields CASSIDRGRTGELFF.